This passage covers 27 T cell receptor beta chains from one sample sequenced in a study of response to subunit inactivated influenza vaccine. TCRdb redid the calling of the RT-PCR reads with MiXCR, one entry per CDR3 protein. The sample records roughly 710,000 distinct CDR3 sequences, around 15% being singletons. Sequenced here: PBMCs from blood, sampled around 14 days before vaccination. These receptors were taken from a man between 45 and 60 years old who received an inactivated influenza vaccine.

This clonotype has just a few counts. The chain combines TRBV4-3 with TRBJ1-2; D is uncertain. Trimming took off 0 bases at V and 5 bases at J, with 13 bases between the two ends. The CDR3 contains 15 residues. Germline V CDR1 and CDR2: LGHNA, YSLEER. CDR3: CASSQDGQARYGYTF. In DNA, the CDR3 is TGCGCCAGCAGCCAAGATGGTCAGGCCAGGTATGGCTACACCTTC.

This clonotype was counted between two and nine times. CDR3 DNA: TGTGCCAGTATGGACAGGGGGCGTTTTGGCTACGAGCAGTACTTC. Translated, it gives CASMDRGRFGYEQYF. This chain uses TRBV2 with TRBJ2-7, with TRBD1 identical over 11 bases. Germline V CDR1 and CDR2: SNHLY, FYNNEI. This CDR3 has 15 amino acids. V was clipped by 9 bases and J by 3 bases; unmatched bases: 10.

This clonotype showed up just a few times. The chain couples TRBV4-1 to TRBJ2-1, with TRBD1 as a possible D gene (6 bases). Germline CDR1 and CDR2: MGHRA and YSYEKL. Trimming cost V 3 bases and J 4 bases, with 19 bases left between them. This CDR3 is built from 17 residues. CDR3 residues: CASSQGASRDKYNEQFF. The DNA of the CDR3 is TGCGCCAGCAGCCAGGGGGCAAGTCGGGACAAGTACAATGAGCAGTTCTTC.

This clonotype was observed a few times. The chain joins TRBV4-2 to TRBJ1-2; TRBD1 is a possible D gene (6 bases). V was pared by 2 bases and J by 7 bases, with 17 bases between. There are 15 residues in the CDR3. Germline assignment: CDR1 LGHNA and CDR2 YNFKEQ. CDR3 amino acids: CASSQKSRGIGGYTF. In DNA form, the CDR3 reads TGTGCCAGCAGCCAAAAGAGCAGGGGAATTGGTGGCTACACCTTC.

This clonotype was seen at least ten times. The J gene is TRBJ2-2, the V gene TRBV6-2 or TRBV6-3; TRBD2 might be the D (5 bases). Germline-derived CDR1 and CDR2 are MNHEY and SVGEGT. Trimming took off 10 bases at V and 4 bases at J, with 13 bases between the two ends. This CDR3 comprises 13 residues. CDR3: CAINRRSTGELFF. The CDR3 DNA reads as TGTGCCATCAATAGGAGGAGCACCGGGGAGCTGTTTTTT.

The chain is built from TRBV6-5 and TRBJ2-7; 9 bases match TRBD2. V was clipped by 0 bases and J by 2 bases; unmatched bases: 8. Germline CDR1 MNHEY, CDR2 SVGAGI. This CDR3 spans 17 amino acids. CDR3 loop: CASSYSPGLAFPYEQYF. CDR3 nucleotides: TGTGCCAGCAGTTACTCCCCGGGACTAGCCTTCCCCTACGAGCAGTACTTC.

This clonotype occurred a few times. The chain employs TRBV12-3 or TRBV12-4 and TRBJ2-2, with 8 bases aligning to TRBD2. The V and J ends lost 3 bases and 5 bases, in that order; junction bases with no gene match: 8. The CDR3 has 16 amino acids. CDR3 sequence (DNA): TGTGCCAGCAGTTTTTCTGGGACTAGGGGGACCGGGGAGCTGTTTTTT. Protein: CASSFSGTRGTGELFF.

This chain joins TRBV28 and TRBJ2-7, with 7 bases matching TRBD1. The V gene end was trimmed by 6 bases and the J gene end by 4 bases; junction bases not matched to a gene: 12. The germline CDR1 and CDR2 sequences are MDHEN and SYDVKM. The CDR3 runs 15 residues. As DNA, the CDR3 is TGTGCCAGCAGGCGCACAGGGGCCCACGGGTACGAGCAGTACTTC. Encoded protein: CASRRTGAHGYEQYF.

The chain recombines TRBV5-1 with TRBJ2-7; D unclear. V lost 5 bases, J lost 3 bases, and 15 bases lay in between. The germline V gene has CDR1 SGHRS and CDR2 YFSETQ. There are 14 residues in the CDR3. This chain's CDR3 is CASRSGGSRYEQYF. The DNA of the CDR3 is TGCGCCAGCAGGTCGGGTGGCAGCCGCTACGAGCAGTACTTC.

This clonotype has just a few counts. The CDR3 reads CATSATRANNEQFF. DNA for the CDR3: TGTGCCACCAGCGCGACGCGGGCTAACAATGAGCAGTTCTTC. This chain links TRBV15 with TRBJ2-1; the D gene is possibly TRBD2 (5 bases). Germline V lookup: CDR1 LNHNV, CDR2 YYDKDF (reference sequence). CDR3 length equals 14 residues. Trimming removed 5 bases from V and 5 bases from J, with 13 bases in between.

The table lists this clonotype with a few counts. V is TRBV9 and J is TRBJ2-1, with D perhaps TRBD1 (5 bases). The CDR3 sequence is 16 residues long. CDR1 and CDR2 from the germline V gene are SGDLS and YYNGEE. The V gene lost 0 bases and the J gene lost 9 bases, with 19 bases spanning the gap. The CDR3 DNA follows: TGTGCCAGCAGCGTAGCGGTAGGGCAGGGCAGCTCTGAGCAGTTCTTC. Amino acids: CASSVAVGQGSSEQFF.

This clonotype was detected only a few times. The gene calls are TRBV10-3 and TRBJ2-7; 8 nucleotides agree with TRBD2. V was clipped by 10 bases and J by 7 bases; unmatched bases: 12. The CDR3 is made up of 13 amino acids. From germline, CDR1 is ENHRY and CDR2 SYGVKD. In DNA, the CDR3 is TGTGCCACACATGAGCCCCCGGGAGGGGAGCAGTACTTC. This encodes CATHEPPGGEQYF.

The V gene is TRBV20-1, the J gene TRBJ2-1; TRBD2 aligns across 7 bases. The CDR3 length is 15 residues. CDR1 is DFQATT, CDR2 SNEGSKA, per germline (reference sequence). The junction had 12 bases not matched to a gene; V was cut back by 6 bases and J by 4 bases. CDR3 in amino acids: CSATGPGRGYNEQFF. In DNA, the CDR3 is TGCAGTGCCACGGGCCCTGGGCGGGGGTACAATGAGCAGTTCTTC.

V usage is TRBV9 and J usage is TRBJ2-5; D might be TRBD1 or TRBD2, each matching 5 bases. This CDR3 is 15 amino acids long. Germline V gene lookup returns CDR1 SGDLS and CDR2 YYNGEE. The V gene lost 3 bases and the J gene lost 5 bases, with 17 bases spanning the gap. The CDR3 reads CASSAIPGTVETQYF. The CDR3 nucleotides are TGTGCCAGCAGCGCGATTCCTGGGACGGTGGAGACCCAGTACTTC.

The chain combines TRBV11-2 with TRBJ2-5; D is undetermined. The CDR3 is 14 residues long. With 0 bases removed from V and 2 bases from J, the gap between germline ends came to 7 bases. Germline values: CDR1 SGHAT, CDR2 FQNNGV. The CDR3 DNA is TGTGCCAGCAGCTTAGAGCTGGGGCAAGAGACCCAGTACTTC. This sequence encodes CASSLELGQETQYF.

This chain joins TRBV24-1 and TRBJ2-3, with 7 bases lining up with TRBD1. Per the germline V gene, CDR1 is KGHDR and CDR2 is SFDVKD. The CDR3 runs to 15 residues. Trimming took 5 bases from V and 3 from J; bases not matched to a gene: 7. The CDR3: CATSVGTARTDTQYF. DNA for the CDR3: TGTGCCACCAGTGTGGGGACAGCACGAACAGATACGCAGTATTTT.

V and J are TRBV11-2 and TRBJ2-1; D perhaps matches TRBD1 (6 bases). This CDR3 comprises 16 residues. Germline CDR1 and CDR2: SGHAT and FQNNGV. V was trimmed by 1 base and J by 2 bases, leaving 12 bases between them. The CDR3, as DNA: TGTGCCAGCAGCTTAGCTAGGACAGTTCCCTACAATGAGCAGTTCTTC. The encoded protein is CASSLARTVPYNEQFF.

This clonotype was recorded many times. V usage is TRBV20-1 and J usage is TRBJ2-7; D uncertain. Trimming removed 3 bases at V and 0 bases at J, with 15 bases between. Per the germline V gene, CDR1 is DFQATT and CDR2 is SNEGSKA (reference sequence). There are 15 residues in the CDR3. CDR3 in DNA: TGCAGTGCTAGTAGACCGAGACTCAGCTCCTACGAGCAGTACTTC. It translates to CSASRPRLSSYEQYF.

In its sample, this clonotype was seen a few times. V is TRBV5-1 and J is TRBJ2-2, with TRBD1 identical over 8 bases. The CDR3 is 14 residues long. Germline V gene sequence: CDR1 SGHRS, CDR2 YFSETQ. Losses at the gene ends were 5 bases for V and 3 bases for J; bases not matched to a gene: 3. The CDR3, as DNA: TGCGCCAGCAGTGGACAGGGAGACACCGGGGAGCTGTTTTTT. Translated: CASSGQGDTGELFF.

This clonotype was counted a few times. V is TRBV6-1 and J is TRBJ2-1; 7 bases match TRBD2. J lost 9 bases, V lost 6 bases, and 11 bases had no gene match. The CDR3 totals 14 residues. The germline CDR1 and CDR2 sequences are MNHNS and SASEGT. The CDR3 DNA sequence: TGTGCCAGCAGCTCATTAGGGAGGGTAGTTGAGCAGTTCTTC. Translating it yields CASSSLGRVVEQFF.

The V call is TRBV13, the J call TRBJ1-6, with D hard to call. The CDR3 extends over 14 amino acids. V was cut by 3 bases and J by 7 bases, with 10 bases left in between. The germline V gene encodes CDR1 PRHDT and CDR2 FYEKMQ (reference sequence). The CDR3 sequence is CASSFLDLNSPLHF. CDR3 nucleotides: TGTGCCAGCAGCTTTCTGGACCTCAATTCACCCCTCCACTTT.

The J gene is TRBJ2-3, the V gene TRBV5-6, with 10 positions matching TRBD2. The length of the CDR3 is 18 residues. CDR1 is SGHDT, CDR2 YYEEEE, per germline. Trimming at V came to 2 bases and at J to 1 base, leaving 10 bases not matched to a gene. The CDR3 protein is CASSLLGPTSGGTDTQYF. The CDR3 DNA sequence: TGTGCCAGCAGCTTACTGGGCCCTACTAGCGGGGGCACAGATACGCAGTATTTT.

The chain joins TRBV2 to TRBJ2-5; a possible D gene is TRBD1 (5 bases). Trimming removed 7 bases from V and 5 bases from J, with 14 bases in between. Germline assignment: CDR1 SNHLY and CDR2 FYNNEI. The CDR3 has 13 residues. CDR3 nucleotides: TGTGCCAGCATCCTGGGGCCGAGGGAGACCCAGTACTTC. Amino acids: CASILGPRETQYF.

In its sample, this clonotype was seen a few times. V is TRBV20-1 and J is TRBJ1-2; TRBD1 matches at 8 bases. There are 14 residues in the CDR3. Germline V gene sequence: CDR1 DFQATT, CDR2 SNEGSKA (reference sequence). V trimming: 0 bases; J trimming: 7 bases; junction bases outside the gene matches: 7. CDR3 sequence reads: CSARDGQGRPGYTF. CDR3 coding DNA: TGCAGTGCTAGAGACGGACAGGGCCGACCTGGCTACACCTTC.

In this sample, this clonotype turned up a few times. The chain employs TRBV10-2 and TRBJ2-7; D assignment may be TRBD1 or TRBD2 (6 bases each). The V end lost 3 bases, the J end lost 8 bases, and 17 bases lay between the germline ends. The germline V gene has CDR1 WSHSY and CDR2 SAAADI. The CDR3 spans 14 residues. The CDR3 sequence is CASSESRGLYKQYF. The CDR3 DNA reads TGCGCCAGCAGTGAATCCAGGGGACTCTATAAGCAGTACTTC.

The chain employs TRBV14 and TRBJ2-5; D gene ambiguous. The CDR3 is 16 amino acids. Trimming stripped 5 bases from V and 1 base from J, with 17 bases between. Per germline, CDR1 SGHDN and CDR2 FVKESK. The CDR3 DNA reads as TGTGCCAGCAGCGTGGGAAGGAGAGTTTTCCAAGAGACCCAGTACTTC. This encodes CASSVGRRVFQETQYF.

This clonotype has just a few counts. The chain couples TRBV28 to TRBJ2-4, with D possibly TRBD1 on 6 matching bases. Germline V gene sequence: CDR1 MDHEN, CDR2 SYDVKM. The CDR3 is made up of 15 amino acids. Trimming shortened V by 6 bases and J by 5 bases, and 17 bases separated the two germline ends. CDR3: CASSAKGTRENIQYF. Written as DNA, the CDR3 is TGTGCCAGCAGCGCCAAAGGGACACGGGAAAACATTCAGTACTTC.